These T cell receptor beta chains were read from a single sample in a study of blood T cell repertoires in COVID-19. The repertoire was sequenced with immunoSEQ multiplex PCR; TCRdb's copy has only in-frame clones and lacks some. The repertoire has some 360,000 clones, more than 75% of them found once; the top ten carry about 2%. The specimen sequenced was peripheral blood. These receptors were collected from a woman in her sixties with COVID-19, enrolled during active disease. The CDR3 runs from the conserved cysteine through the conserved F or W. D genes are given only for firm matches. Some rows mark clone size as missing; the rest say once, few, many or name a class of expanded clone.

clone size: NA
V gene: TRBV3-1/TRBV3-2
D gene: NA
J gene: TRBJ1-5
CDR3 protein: CASSQGQAQHF
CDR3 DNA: TGTGCCAGCAGCCAAGGTCAGGCCCAGCATTTT

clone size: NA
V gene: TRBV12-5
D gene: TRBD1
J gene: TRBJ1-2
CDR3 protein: CASGFGQGFHGYTF
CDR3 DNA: TGTGCTAGTGGTTTTGGACAGGGGTTTCATGGCTACACCTTC

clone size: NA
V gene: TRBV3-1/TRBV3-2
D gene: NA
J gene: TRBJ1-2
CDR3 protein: CASSQDRRERGYTF
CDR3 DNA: TGTGCCAGCAGCCAAGATAGGCGGGAACGAGGCTACACCTTC

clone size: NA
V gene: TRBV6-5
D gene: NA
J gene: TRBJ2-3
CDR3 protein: CASRSPSRAKDTQYF
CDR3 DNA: TGTGCCAGCAGGAGCCCGAGTAGAGCTAAAGATACGCAGTATTTT

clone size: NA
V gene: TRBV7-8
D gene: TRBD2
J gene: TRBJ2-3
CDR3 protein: CASSPTRTSGGGTQYF
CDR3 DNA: TGTGCCAGCAGCCCCACCCGGACTAGCGGGGGAGGTACGCAGTATTTT

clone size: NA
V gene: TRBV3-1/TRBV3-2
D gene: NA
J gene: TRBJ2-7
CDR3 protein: CASSQGQRSYEQYF
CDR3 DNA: TGTGCCAGCAGCCAAGGACAGCGCTCCTACGAGCAGTACTTC

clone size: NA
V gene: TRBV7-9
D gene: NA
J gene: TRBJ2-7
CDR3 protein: CASSWTAGEQYF
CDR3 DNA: TGTGCCAGCAGCTGGACGGCGGGAGAGCAGTACTTC

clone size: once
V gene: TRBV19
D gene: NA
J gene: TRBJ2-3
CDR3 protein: CASRAGQDTQYF
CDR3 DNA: TGTGCCAGTAGGGCAGGACAAGATACGCAGTATTTT

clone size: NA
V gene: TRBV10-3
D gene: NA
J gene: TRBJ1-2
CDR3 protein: CAISNTGTYGYTF
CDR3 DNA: TGTGCCATCAGCAACACAGGGACCTATGGCTACACCTTC

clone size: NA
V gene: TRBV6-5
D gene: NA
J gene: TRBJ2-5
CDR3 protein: CASRQTWATQETQYF
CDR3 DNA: TGTGCCAGCAGGCAAACCTGGGCGACCCAAGAGACCCAGTACTTC

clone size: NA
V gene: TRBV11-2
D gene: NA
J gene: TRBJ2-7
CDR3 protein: CASSLVSSVAYEQYF
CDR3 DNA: TGTGCCAGCAGCTTAGTATCCTCGGTTGCCTACGAGCAGTACTTC

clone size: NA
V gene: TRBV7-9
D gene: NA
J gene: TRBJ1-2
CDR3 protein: CASSPGGVGGYTF
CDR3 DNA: TGTGCCAGCAGCCCCGGAGGGGTCGGTGGCTACACCTTC

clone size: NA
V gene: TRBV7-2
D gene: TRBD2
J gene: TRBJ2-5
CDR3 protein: CASSLRRGVETQYF
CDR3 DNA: TGTGCCAGCAGCTTACGGCGGGGGGTAGAGACCCAGTACTTC

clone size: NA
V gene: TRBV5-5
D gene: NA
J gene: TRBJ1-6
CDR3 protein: CASSFEGAGSPLHF
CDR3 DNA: TGTGCCAGCAGCTTCGAAGGGGCCGGGTCACCCCTCCACTTT

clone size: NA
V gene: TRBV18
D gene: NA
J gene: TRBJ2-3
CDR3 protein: CASSPPSLTDTQYF
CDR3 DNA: TGTGCCAGCTCACCACCAAGCCTCACAGATACGCAGTATTTT

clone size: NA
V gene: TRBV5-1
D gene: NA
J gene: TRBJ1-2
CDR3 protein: CASSLQGEGYTF
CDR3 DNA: TGCGCCAGCAGTCTACAGGGTGAGGGCTACACCTTC

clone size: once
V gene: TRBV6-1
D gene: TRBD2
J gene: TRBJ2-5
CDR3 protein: CASSDPGLAGKETQYF
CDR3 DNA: TGTGCCAGCAGTGATCCAGGACTAGCGGGGAAAGAGACCCAGTACTTC

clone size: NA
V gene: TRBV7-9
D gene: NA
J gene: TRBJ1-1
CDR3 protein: CASSLERGAQTEAFF
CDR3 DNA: TGTGCCAGCAGCTTAGAACGGGGGGCGCAGACTGAAGCTTTCTTT

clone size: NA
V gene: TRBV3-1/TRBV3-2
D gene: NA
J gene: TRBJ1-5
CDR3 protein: CASSQVGSNQPQHF
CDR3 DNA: TGTGCCAGCAGCCAGGTCGGTAGCAATCAGCCCCAGCATTTT

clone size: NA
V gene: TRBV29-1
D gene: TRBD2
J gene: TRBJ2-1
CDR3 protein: CSAWALAGSSSYNEQFF
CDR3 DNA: TGCAGCGCCTGGGCGCTAGCGGGGTCCAGCTCCTACAATGAGCAGTTCTTC

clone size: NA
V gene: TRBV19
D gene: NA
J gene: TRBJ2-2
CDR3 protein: CATLGRGVTGELFF
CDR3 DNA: TGTGCCACCTTGGGGAGGGGGGTTACCGGGGAGCTGTTTTTT

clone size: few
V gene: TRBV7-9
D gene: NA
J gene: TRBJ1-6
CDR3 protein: CASSLFDLRESYNSPLHF
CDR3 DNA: TGTGCCAGCAGCTTATTTGATTTGAGGGAGTCCTATAATTCACCCCTCCACTTT

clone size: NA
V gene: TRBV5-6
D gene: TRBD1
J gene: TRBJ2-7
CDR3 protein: CASSLPGQGVYEQYF
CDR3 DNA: TGTGCCAGCAGCCTTCCGGGACAGGGGGTCTACGAGCAGTACTTC

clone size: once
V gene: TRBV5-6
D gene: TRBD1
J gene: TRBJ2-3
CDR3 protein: CASSRDRGQYF
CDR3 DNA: TGTGCCAGCAGCCGGGACAGGGGGCAGTATTTT

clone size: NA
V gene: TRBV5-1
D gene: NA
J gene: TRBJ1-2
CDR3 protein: CASNLGREVGGYTF
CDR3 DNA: TGCGCCAGCAACTTGGGACGGGAGGTTGGGGGCTACACCTTC

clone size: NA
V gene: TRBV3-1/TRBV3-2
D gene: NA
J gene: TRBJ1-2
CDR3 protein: CASSQAGAGGYTF
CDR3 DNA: TGTGCCAGCAGCCAAGCTGGGGCTGGGGGCTACACCTTC

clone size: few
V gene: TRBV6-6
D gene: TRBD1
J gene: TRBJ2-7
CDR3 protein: CASSQNRGRDGYEQYF
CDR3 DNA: TGTGCCAGCAGTCAGAACAGGGGGCGAGATGGTTACGAGCAGTACTTC

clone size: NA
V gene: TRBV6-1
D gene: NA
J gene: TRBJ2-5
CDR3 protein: CASSEMDTRVETQYF
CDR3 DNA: TGTGCCAGCAGTGAAATGGACACCAGGGTTGAGACCCAGTACTTC

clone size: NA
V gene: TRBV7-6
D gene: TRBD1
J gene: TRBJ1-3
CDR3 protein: CASSRGTEGNTIYF
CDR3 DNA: TGTGCCAGCAGCCGAGGGACAGAAGGAAACACCATATATTTT

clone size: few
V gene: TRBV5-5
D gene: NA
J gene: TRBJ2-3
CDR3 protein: CASSFSGSPSVTDTQYF
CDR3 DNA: TGTGCCAGCAGCTTCTCCGGGTCCCCGTCAGTGACAGATACGCAGTATTTT

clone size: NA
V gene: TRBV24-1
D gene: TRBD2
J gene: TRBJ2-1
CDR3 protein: CATGTSGNTYNEQFF
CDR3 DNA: TGTGCCACAGGGACTAGCGGGAATACCTACAATGAGCAGTTCTTC

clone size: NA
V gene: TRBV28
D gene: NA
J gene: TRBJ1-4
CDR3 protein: CASSLGHSEKLFF
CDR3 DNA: TGTGCCAGCAGTTTAGGGCATAGTGAAAAACTGTTTTTT

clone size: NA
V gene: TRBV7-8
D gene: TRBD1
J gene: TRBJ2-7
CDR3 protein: CASSQQGDEQYF
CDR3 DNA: TGTGCCAGCAGCCAACAGGGGGACGAGCAGTACTTC

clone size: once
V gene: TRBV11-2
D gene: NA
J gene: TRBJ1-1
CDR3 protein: CASSVQGGTEAFF
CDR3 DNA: TGTGCCAGCAGCGTACAGGGTGGGACTGAAGCTTTCTTT

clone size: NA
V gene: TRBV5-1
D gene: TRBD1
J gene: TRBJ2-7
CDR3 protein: CASSPAGDRNYEQYF
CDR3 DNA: TGCGCCAGCAGCCCAGCCGGGGACAGAAACTACGAGCAGTACTTC

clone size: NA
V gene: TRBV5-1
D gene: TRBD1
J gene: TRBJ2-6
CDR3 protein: CASRTGGFSGANVLTF
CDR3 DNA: TGCGCCAGCCGGACAGGGGGCTTCTCTGGGGCCAACGTCCTGACTTTC

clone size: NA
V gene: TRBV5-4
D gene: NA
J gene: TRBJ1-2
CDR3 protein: CASSLVTGDFNYGYTF
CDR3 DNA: TGTGCCAGCAGCTTGGTGACAGGAGATTTTAACTATGGCTACACCTTC

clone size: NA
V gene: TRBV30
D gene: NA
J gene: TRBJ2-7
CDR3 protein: CAWRPTASYEQYF
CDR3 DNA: TGTGCCTGGAGGCCGACAGCCTCCTACGAGCAGTACTTC

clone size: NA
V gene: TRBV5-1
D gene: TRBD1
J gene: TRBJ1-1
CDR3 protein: CASSLVDRGLNTEAFF
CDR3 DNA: TGCGCCAGCAGCTTAGTGGACAGGGGGCTGAACACTGAAGCTTTCTTT

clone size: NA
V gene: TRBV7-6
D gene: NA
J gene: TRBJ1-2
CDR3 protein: CASSLGRHKLEGYTF
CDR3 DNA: TGTGCCAGCAGCTTAGGCAGGCATAAACTGGAAGGCTACACCTTC

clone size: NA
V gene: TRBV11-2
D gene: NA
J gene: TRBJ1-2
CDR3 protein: CASSLVPGVYGYTF
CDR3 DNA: TGTGCCAGCAGCTTAGTTCCGGGGGTGTATGGCTACACCTTC

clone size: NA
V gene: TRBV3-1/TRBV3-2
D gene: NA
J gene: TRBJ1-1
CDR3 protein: CASSQDSGTEAFF
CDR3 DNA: TGTGCCAGCAGCCAAGATTCCGGGACTGAAGCTTTCTTT